This TCR beta chain was captured in a study of blood T cell repertoires in COVID-19. Across the study: The United States, Italy and Spain supplied acute and convalescent COVID-19 samples. Nucleic acid was either cDNA or gDNA, and it came from T cells, B-cell-depleted T cells, or PBMCs.

In the authors' methods: Cell counts per sample came from amplifying reference gene primers. Generated by immunoSEQ multiplex PCR, the TCRdb table keeps only in-frame clones and is missing some. V and J calls plus clone size are reproduced from that table; the DNA served to infer D and trimming. The sample lists about 140,000 clones; around three quarters were seen once. This clone was seen only a few times. CDR1 is MRHNA, CDR2 SNTAGT, per germline. The trim removed 3 bases at V and 9 bases at J, leaving 25 bases unmatched. The CDR3 runs to 20 residues. The V gene is TRBV6-4, the J gene TRBJ1-5; TRBD1 matches 8 bases. The receptor was derived from a man in his 60s with acute or convalescent COVID-19. Source material: peripheral blood. CDR3 residues: CASSETLSGARGLGVGPQHF. The CDR3 DNA follows: TGTGCCAGCAGTGAGACCCTCTCCGGGGCCAGGGGGCTCGGGGTCGGGCCCCAGCATTTT.